Detailed here is one TCR beta chain. Repertoires were generated with immunoSEQ multiplex PCR, while TCRdb's copy carries only in-frame clones and drops some. This sample has about 200,000 clones, with around 90% found just once. The data originate from a study of blood T cell repertoires in COVID-19. Categorization into cohorts depended on clinical history that participants reported. CDR3 length: 13 residues. After removal of 5 bases from V and 3 bases from J, the junction contained 6 bases not matched to a gene. The germline gives CDR1 GTSNPN, CDR2 SVGIG (reference sequence). The clonotype comes from a woman younger than 35 who had recovered from COVID-19. Sample: PBMCs or T cells enriched from blood (not recorded which). V gene TRBV30 combines with J gene TRBJ1-1; TRBD1 matches at 7 bases. The CDR3 DNA sequence: TGTGCCTGGGCCTTCGGGACAGACACTGAAGCTTTCTTT. This translates into CAWAFGTDTEAFF.